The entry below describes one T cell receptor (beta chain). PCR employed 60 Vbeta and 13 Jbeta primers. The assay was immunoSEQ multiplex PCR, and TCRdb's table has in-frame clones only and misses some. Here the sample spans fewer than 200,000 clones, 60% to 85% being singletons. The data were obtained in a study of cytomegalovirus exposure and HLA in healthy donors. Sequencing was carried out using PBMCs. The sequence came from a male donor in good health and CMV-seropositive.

The CDR3 DNA is TGTGCCAGCAGCACAGACAGGGGGCTGGGTGGCTACACCTTC. It is translated as CASSTDRGLGGYTF. V is TRBV7-2 and J is TRBJ1-2, with 10 positions matching TRBD1. Losses at the gene ends were 5 bases for V and 7 bases for J; bases not matched to a gene: 7. The CDR3 runs 14 residues. Germline-derived CDR1 and CDR2 are SGHTA and FQGNSA. Combining the CDR3 with reference TRBV7-2 and TRBJ1-2 gives the whole variable domain GAGVSQSPSNKVTEKGKDVELRCDPISGHTALYWYRQSLGQGLEFLIYFQGNSAPDKSGLPSDRFSAERTGGSVSTLTIQRTQQEDSAVYLCASSTDRGLGGYTFGSGTRLTVV.